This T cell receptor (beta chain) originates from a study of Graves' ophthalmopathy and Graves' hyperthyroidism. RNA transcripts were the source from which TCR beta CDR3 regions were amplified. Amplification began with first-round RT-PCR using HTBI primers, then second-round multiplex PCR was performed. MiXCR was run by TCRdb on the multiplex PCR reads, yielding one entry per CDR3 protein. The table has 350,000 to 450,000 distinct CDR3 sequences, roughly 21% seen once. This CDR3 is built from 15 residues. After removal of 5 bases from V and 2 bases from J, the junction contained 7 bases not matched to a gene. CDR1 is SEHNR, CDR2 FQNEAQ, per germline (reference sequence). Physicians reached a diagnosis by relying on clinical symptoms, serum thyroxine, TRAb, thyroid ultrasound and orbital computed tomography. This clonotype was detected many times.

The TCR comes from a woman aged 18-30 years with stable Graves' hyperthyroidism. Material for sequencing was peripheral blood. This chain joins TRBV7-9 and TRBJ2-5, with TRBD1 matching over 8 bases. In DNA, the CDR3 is TGTGCCAGCAGCCTCCGGACAGGGACTCAAGAGACCCAGTACTTC. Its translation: CASSLRTGTQETQYF.